This T cell receptor beta chain was recorded in a study of shared clonotypes between healthy human individuals. Overall study: Each donor's CD4 naive and CD4 memory cells filled three plates apiece, CD8 naive two, and CD8 memory one. Whole-study results and caveats: Shared clonotypes across all four donors exceeded non-shared ones in generation probability. Sorted-subset sequencing, rarefaction showed, was incomplete despite large depth.

The naive CD8 fraction comprised CD45RO-negative cells positively selected for CCR7 and excluded terminally differentiated effector memory CD45RA+ cells. Every subset had its genomic DNA shared out evenly among several immunoSEQ plates. This table comes from immunoSEQ multiplex PCR, and its TCRdb copy is limited to in-frame clones, with some not included. Here the sample spans around 550,000 clones, 90% to 95% being singletons. With respect to this clone: No antigen is known for it.

Trimming removed 3 bases from V and 3 bases from J, with 8 bases in between. CDR3 length equals 13 residues. The germline V gene has CDR1 LGHNT and CDR2 FRNRAP. The sample comprised naive CD8+ T cells sorted from blood. The receptor was derived from a woman between 25 and 40 years old in good health. V and J are TRBV12-5 and TRBJ2-5; D is unclear. The CDR3 region is CASGFDSEETQYF. Here the CDR3 DNA reads TGTGCTAGTGGTTTTGACTCGGAAGAGACCCAGTACTTC.